This TCR beta chain was captured in a study of blood T cell repertoires in COVID-19. The ends lost 4 bases at V and 5 bases at J; junction bases unmatched: 3. From germline, CDR1 is SGHNT and CDR2 YYREEE (reference sequence). The CDR3 contains 15 residues. TCRdb keeps only in-frame clones here, not all; method: immunoSEQ multiplex PCR. The sample carries about 480,000 clones, around nine tenths recorded once. This receptor was obtained from a woman aged 55-69 years who had recovered from COVID-19. Sequenced: PBMCs or T cells enriched from blood (not recorded which). The gene calls are TRBV5-4 and TRBJ2-5; 15 nucleotides match TRBD2. For the CDR3, the DNA is TGTGCCAGCAGCGCGGGACTAGCGGGGGGCGAGACCCAGTACTTC. Protein: CASSAGLAGGETQYF.